These 13 T cell receptor beta chains were all obtained from the same sample, sequenced in a study of T cell repertoires in cytomegalovirus infection. Via MiXCR, TCRdb re-called the reads, giving one row per CDR3 protein. Found here are about 240,000 distinct CDR3 sequences, around 6.4% of them singletons; the top ten hold around 6.5%. The material sequenced was PBMCs. Receptors originate from a human donor in good health (CMV status not recorded). Some clones in this sample may be carry-over from other donors' samples.

The sample holds many counts of this clonotype. The rearrangement links TRBV7-8 to TRBJ1-1; D unresolved. The CDR3 consists of 14 residues. CDR1 is SGHVS, CDR2 FQNEAQ, per germline. The ends were cut back, 1 base at V and 5 bases at J, with 11 bases in the middle. CDR3 amino acids: CASSLGQRPTEAFF. CDR3 DNA: TGTGCCAGCAGCTTAGGCCAGAGACCTACTGAAGCTTTCTTT.

This clonotype was recorded many times. The rearrangement joins TRBV29-1 to TRBJ2-4, with 7 nucleotides matching TRBD1. Germline V CDR1 and CDR2: SQVTM, ANQGSEA. CDR3 length: 13 residues. J gave up 6 bases and V 6 bases, and 8 bases lay outside the gene matches. The CDR3 nucleotides are TGCAGCGTCCGTACCGGGACAGCAAACATTCAGTACTTC. It yields the protein CSVRTGTANIQYF.

This clonotype appeared many times. V usage is TRBV12-3 or TRBV12-4 and J usage is TRBJ2-2, with 7 bases that match TRBD1. The V and J ends lost 5 bases and 1 base, in that order; junction bases with no gene match: 10. CDR3 length: 17 amino acids. CDR3 loop: CASSIQTGTENTGELFF. In DNA, the CDR3 is TGTGCCAGCAGTATCCAGACCGGGACAGAGAACACCGGGGAGCTGTTTTTT.

A few counts support this clonotype. This chain joins TRBV20-1 and TRBJ2-1; no definite D call. This CDR3 has 14 residues. The V gene lost 2 bases and the J gene lost 0 bases, with 8 bases spanning the gap. Germline V CDR1 and CDR2: DFQATT, SNEGSKA (reference sequence). The CDR3 nucleotides read TGCAGTGCTAGACACGATAACTCCTACAATGAGCAGTTCTTC. This encodes CSARHDNSYNEQFF.

This clonotype was seen many times. J is TRBJ1-2 and V is TRBV29-1; D may be TRBD1 (6 bases). V lost 6 bases and J lost 4, with 15 bases in between. The CDR3 has 13 amino acids. Per germline, CDR1 SQVTM and CDR2 ANQGSEA. The CDR3 spells CSVEGGSGYGYTF. The CDR3 region has the DNA TGCAGCGTAGAGGGGGGGAGTGGCTATGGCTACACCTTC.

This clonotype was counted at least ten times. This chain links TRBV7-2 with TRBJ2-1; perhaps TRBD2 as D (5 bases). Per the germline V gene, CDR1 is SGHTA and CDR2 is FQGNSA. V lost 5 bases, J lost 10 bases, and 12 bases lay in between. This CDR3 is 12 amino acids long. The CDR3 protein is CASSPAGGEQFF. DNA of the CDR3: TGTGCCAGCAGCCCCGCAGGAGGAGAGCAGTTCTTC.

This clonotype was detected many times. V gene TRBV6-2 or TRBV6-3 combines with J gene TRBJ2-1; the D is unclear. The CDR3 runs to 15 residues. The V end lost 0 bases, the J end lost 4 bases, and 10 bases lay between the germline ends. Looked up from germline, CDR1 is MNHEY and CDR2 is SVGEGT. CDR3 nucleotide sequence: TGTGCCAGCAGTTACTCGACGGCGCTGTACAATGAGCAGTTCTTC. This translates into CASSYSTALYNEQFF.

Ten or more counts support this clonotype. J is TRBJ1-1 and V is TRBV2, with 9 bases lining up with TRBD1. From germline, CDR1 is SNHLY and CDR2 FYNNEI. This CDR3 region has 16 residues. Losses at the gene ends were 5 bases for V and 6 bases for J; bases not matched to a gene: 13. CDR3 bases: TGTGCCAGCAGTACACCCCCGGGACAGGGTTTTTCTGAAGCTTTCTTT. It translates to CASSTPPGQGFSEAFF.

This clonotype has at least ten counts. The rearrangement joins TRBV29-1 to TRBJ1-1, with a weak D call TRBD1 (5 bases). V dropped 7 bases and J dropped 1 base, with 10 bases sitting between them. The CDR3 runs to 12 residues. Germline V CDR1 and CDR2: SQVTM, ANQGSEA. As DNA, the CDR3 is TGCAGCGACGGGGGGTCGAACACTGAAGCTTTCTTT. Translating gives CSDGGSNTEAFF.

This clonotype was counted ten times or more. V is TRBV6-1 and J is TRBJ2-1; 14 bases align to TRBD2. The CDR3 contains 18 residues. The V gene's germline CDR1 is MNHNS and CDR2 SASEGT. With V trimmed by 1 base and J by 0 bases, 2 bases remained unmatched. This CDR3 is CASSEGLAGGSSYNEQFF. For the CDR3, the DNA is TGTGCCAGCAGTGAAGGACTAGCGGGGGGGAGCTCCTACAATGAGCAGTTCTTC.

This clonotype was counted ten times or more. J is TRBJ1-2 and V is TRBV7-3; D is ambiguous. The CDR3 totals 13 residues. V was pared by 2 bases and J by 2 bases, with 6 bases between. Germline loops: CDR1 SGHTA, CDR2 FQGTGA. The CDR3: CASSLAQNYGYTF. CDR3 nucleotide sequence: TGTGCCAGCAGCTTAGCCCAGAACTATGGCTACACCTTC.

This clonotype was observed many times. The J gene is TRBJ1-2, the V gene TRBV7-6; D perhaps matches TRBD1 (6 bases). Germline assignment: CDR1 SGHVS and CDR2 FNYEAQ. V lost 5 bases, J lost 4 bases, and 11 bases lay in between. The CDR3 consists of 13 residues. The CDR3 region has the DNA TGTGCCAGCAGCCCACAGGGCCCCTATGGCTACACCTTC. Protein: CASSPQGPYGYTF.

This clonotype was counted ten times or more. The genes are TRBV5-1 and TRBJ1-1, with 9 nucleotides matching TRBD1. V lost 3 bases to trimming and J lost 11 bases; unmatched junction nucleotides: 8. Germline V gene data show CDR1 as SGHRS and CDR2 as YFSETQ. The CDR3 loop spans 13 amino acids. CDR3: CASSSQGATQAFF. As DNA, the CDR3 is TGCGCCAGCAGCTCACAGGGGGCTACGCAGGCTTTCTTT.